This is a list of T cell receptor beta chains from one sample in a study of beta chain features in type 1 diabetes. TCRdb keeps only in-frame clones here, not all; method: immunoSEQ multiplex PCR. The sample has hundreds of thousands of clones, 11% to 15% seen once. The sequenced material came from naive CD4+ T cells from blood. These receptors originate from a man aged 18 to 30 with type 1 diabetes. The CDR3 runs from the conserved cysteine through the conserved F or W. A D gene is named only where the DNA matches it firmly. The size of a clone is reported for some rows only, either as once, few or many, or as a class for expanded clones.

CDR3 protein	CDR3 DNA	J gene	D gene	V gene	clone size
CASSRTSGRQGTGELFF	TGTGCCAGTAGTAGGACTAGCGGGAGGCAGGGGACCGGGGAGCTGTTTTTT	TRBJ2-2	TRBD2	TRBV19	few
CASSQPGQGNHEQYF	TGTGCCAGCAGCCAACCGGGACAGGGGAACCACGAGCAGTACTTC	TRBJ2-7	TRBD1	TRBV7-9	-
CAWSAGPREQYF	TGTGCCTGGAGTGCCGGACCAAGAGAGCAGTACTTC	TRBJ2-7	-	TRBV30	few
CAIRDTGGSYNEQFF	TGTGCCATCAGGGATACAGGGGGGTCCTACAATGAGCAGTTCTTC	TRBJ2-1	TRBD1	TRBV10-3	-
CASSFIVSHGYTF	TGTGCCAGCAGTTTTATCGTCAGTCATGGCTACACCTTC	TRBJ1-2	-	TRBV27	-
CASSQEWMNTEAFF	TGCGCCAGCAGCCAAGAGTGGATGAACACTGAAGCTTTCTTT	TRBJ1-1	-	TRBV4-3	-
CSVVRGPNTEAFF	TGCAGCGTTGTGAGGGGACCGAACACTGAAGCTTTCTTT	TRBJ1-1	-	TRBV29-1	-
CASSFGLAGGTDTQYF	TGTGCCAGCAGCTTTGGACTAGCGGGGGGCACAGATACGCAGTATTTT	TRBJ2-3	TRBD2	TRBV7-9	-
CASSSTGPSGNTIYF	TGTGCCAGCAGCTCGACAGGGCCCTCCGGAAACACCATATATTTT	TRBJ1-3	TRBD1	TRBV7-9	-
CAISPDGREQFF	TGTGCCATCAGTCCGGACGGACGTGAGCAGTTCTTC	TRBJ2-1	-	TRBV10-3	few
CASSQAGSVRSKYF	TGCGCCAGCAGCCAAGCAGGGTCGGTTCGTTCTAAGTACTTC	TRBJ2-7	-	TRBV4-1	few
CASSLSTIAGRLGTQYF	TGTGCCAGCAGCCTGAGTACTATAGCGGGCCGTCTAGGGACCCAGTACTTC	TRBJ2-5	TRBD2	TRBV7-2	few
CASSEAIEGRPQHF	TGTGCCAGCAGTGAAGCGATAGAGGGGAGGCCCCAGCATTTT	TRBJ1-5	-	TRBV25-1	few
CASRPGHEVLPEAFF	TGTGCCAGCAGACCGGGACACGAAGTTCTTCCTGAAGCTTTCTTT	TRBJ1-1	-	TRBV28	-
CASSPGQGFYEQYF	TGTGCCAGCAGTCCCGGACAGGGATTCTACGAGCAGTACTTC	TRBJ2-7	TRBD1	TRBV28	few
CASSIARDAHGYTF	TGTGCCAGTAGTATAGCCAGGGATGCGCATGGCTACACCTTC	TRBJ1-2	-	TRBV19	-
CASRLLQGQGFTF	TGTGCCAGCAGACTACTCCAGGGACAGGGTTTTACCTTC	TRBJ1-2	TRBD1	TRBV28	-
CASSQVAGARTYEQYF	TGTGCCAGCAGCCAAGTAGCGGGAGCTCGGACCTACGAGCAGTACTTC	TRBJ2-7	TRBD2	TRBV4-2	-
CASRPTATDAGYTF	TGTGCCAGCAGACCAACAGCTACGGACGCTGGCTACACCTTC	TRBJ1-2	-	TRBV6-5	few
CASSRPDRGPLYGYTF	TGTGCCAGCAGCCGACCGGACAGGGGACCTCTCTATGGCTACACCTTC	TRBJ1-2	TRBD1	TRBV7-9	few
CAVTWPTGTSRWEQYF	TGTGCCGTCACGTGGCCCACCGGGACTAGCAGGTGGGAGCAGTACTTC	TRBJ2-7	TRBD2	TRBV2	-
CASSGEPGSRELFF	TGTGCCAGCTCAGGCGAACCCGGGTCCCGAGAGCTGTTTTTT	TRBJ2-2	-	TRBV18	few
CATGQGGYTGELFF	TGCGCCACCGGACAGGGAGGTTACACCGGGGAGCTGTTTTTT	TRBJ2-2	TRBD1	TRBV5-1	-
CAIRGESNYGYTF	TGTGCCATCAGAGGGGAAAGTAACTATGGCTACACCTTC	TRBJ1-2	-	TRBV10-3	few
CASSFGQINQPQHF	TGTGCCAGCAGCTTCGGACAGATCAATCAGCCCCAGCATTTT	TRBJ1-5	-	TRBV7-9	few
CASSPLTTGELFF	TGTGCCAGCTCACCACTCACTACCGGGGAGCTGTTTTTT	TRBJ2-2	-	TRBV18	-
CASSPARQPQHF	TGTGCCAGCAGCCCGGCTCGACAGCCCCAGCATTTT	TRBJ1-5	-	TRBV28	-
CASSEGGSTETQYF	TGTGCCAGCAGTGAAGGAGGGTCTACGGAGACCCAGTACTTC	TRBJ2-5	-	TRBV6-1	-
CASSVEDANEKLFF	TGTGCCAGCAGCGTAGAGGACGCAAATGAAAAACTGTTTTTT	TRBJ1-4	-	TRBV9	-
CASNMGQGKPPLHF	TGTGCCAGCAATATGGGACAGGGTAAACCACCCCTCCACTTT	TRBJ1-6	TRBD1	TRBV2	few
CASSIDPPWTSGEQFF	TGTGCCAGTAGTATAGATCCGCCATGGACTAGCGGTGAGCAGTTCTTC	TRBJ2-1	TRBD2	TRBV19	few
CASSPGTVAPRQYF	TGTGCCAGCAGCCCGGGGACAGTAGCTCCTCGGCAGTACTTC	TRBJ2-7	TRBD1	TRBV7-2	few
CASSQGAKRTGGYEQYF	TGTGCCAGCAGCCAAGGTGCGAAAAGGACAGGGGGCTACGAGCAGTACTTC	TRBJ2-7	TRBD1	TRBV14	-
CASSPGQGPTGELFF	TGCGCCAGCAGCCCCGGACAGGGGCCCACCGGGGAGCTGTTTTTT	TRBJ2-2	TRBD1	TRBV5-1	few
CASSPGQSDNEQFF	TGTGCCAGCTCACCGGGACAGTCGGACAATGAGCAGTTCTTC	TRBJ2-1	TRBD1	TRBV18	few
CASSLAERALGTDTQYF	TGTGCCAGCAGCTTGGCCGAGAGGGCTCTGGGCACAGATACGCAGTATTTT	TRBJ2-3	-	TRBV5-4	-
CASSRTGTGPYEQYF	TGTGCCAGTAGTAGAACCGGGACAGGTCCCTACGAGCAGTACTTC	TRBJ2-7	TRBD1	TRBV19	few
CAWSLTQGPYPQHF	TGTGCCTGGAGTTTGACCCAGGGTCCCTACCCCCAGCATTTT	TRBJ1-5	-	TRBV30	-
CASSEGQPINSPLHF	TGTGCCAGCAGTGAGGGACAGCCTATTAATTCACCCCTCCACTTT	TRBJ1-6	TRBD1	TRBV6-1	few
CASSLGGDLYEQYF	TGCGCCAGCAGCTTGGGCGGGGACCTCTACGAGCAGTACTTC	TRBJ2-7	-	TRBV5-1	few
CASSPGQGTRGQPQHF	TGCGCCAGCAGCCCGGGACAGGGGACGAGAGGGCAGCCCCAGCATTTT	TRBJ1-5	TRBD1	TRBV4-3	-
CASMGSRGRVGQPQHF	TGTGCCAGCATGGGGTCCCGAGGAAGGGTAGGTCAGCCCCAGCATTTT	TRBJ1-5	-	TRBV7-3	few
CASSSIAGATYNEQFF	TGTGCCAGCAGTTCTATAGCGGGGGCGACCTACAATGAGCAGTTCTTC	TRBJ2-1	TRBD2	TRBV27	-
CASSVRTGVREQYF	TGTGCCAGCAGTGTCCGGACAGGGGTTCGCGAGCAGTACTTC	TRBJ2-7	TRBD1	TRBV27	-
CASSRDRRVEKLFF	TGTGCCAGCAGCAGGGACAGAAGGGTCGAAAAACTGTTTTTT	TRBJ1-4	TRBD1	TRBV6-5	few
CASSPDRAGYGYTF	TGTGCCAGCAGCCCGGACAGGGCAGGATATGGCTACACCTTC	TRBJ1-2	TRBD1	TRBV28	few
CSARRETQYF	TGCAGTGCTAGACGTGAGACCCAGTACTTC	TRBJ2-5	-	TRBV20-1	-